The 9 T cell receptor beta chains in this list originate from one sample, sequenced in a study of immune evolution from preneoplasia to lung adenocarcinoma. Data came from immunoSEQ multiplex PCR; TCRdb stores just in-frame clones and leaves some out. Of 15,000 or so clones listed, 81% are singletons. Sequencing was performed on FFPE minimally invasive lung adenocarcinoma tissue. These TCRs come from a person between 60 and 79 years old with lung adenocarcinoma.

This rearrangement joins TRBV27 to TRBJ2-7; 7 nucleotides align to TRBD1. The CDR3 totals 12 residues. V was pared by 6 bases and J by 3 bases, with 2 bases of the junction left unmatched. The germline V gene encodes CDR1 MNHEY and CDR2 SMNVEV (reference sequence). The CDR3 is CASRGDSYEQYF. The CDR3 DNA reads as TGTGCCAGCAGGGGGGACAGCTACGAGCAGTACTTC.

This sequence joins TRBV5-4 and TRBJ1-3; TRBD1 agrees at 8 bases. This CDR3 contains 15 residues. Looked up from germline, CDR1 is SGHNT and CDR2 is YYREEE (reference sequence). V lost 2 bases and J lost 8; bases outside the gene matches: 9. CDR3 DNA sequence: TGTGCCAGCAGCTTAGACAGGGGCGTCGGAGACACCATATATTTT. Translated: CASSLDRGVGDTIYF.

CDR3 sequence (DNA): TGTGCCAGCAGTTTAACGGGGGTTGAAAAACTGTTTTTT. Translating gives CASSLTGVEKLFF. The chain combines TRBV28 with TRBJ1-4; TRBD1 is a possible D gene (5 bases). In germline, CDR1 is MDHEN, CDR2 SYDVKM. Trimming shortened V by 2 bases and J by 7 bases, and 8 bases separated the two germline ends. This CDR3 comprises 13 residues.

The CDR3 DNA sequence: TGTGCCAGCAGCTTGGTAGACAGCGTACGCTATGGCTACACCTTC. Translation: CASSLVDSVRYGYTF. The gene calls are TRBV5-8 and TRBJ1-2; a weak D match, TRBD1 (5 bases). In germline, CDR1 is SGHTS, CDR2 YDEGEE. The V gene lost 0 bases and the J gene lost 4 bases, with 13 bases spanning the gap. The CDR3 extends over 15 amino acids.

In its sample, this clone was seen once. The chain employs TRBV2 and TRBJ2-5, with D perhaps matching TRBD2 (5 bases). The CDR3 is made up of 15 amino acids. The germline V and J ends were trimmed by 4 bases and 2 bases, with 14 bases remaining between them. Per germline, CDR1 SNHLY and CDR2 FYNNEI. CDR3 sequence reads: CASSVEGEVQETQYF. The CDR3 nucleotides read TGTGCCAGCAGTGTCGAGGGAGAGGTTCAAGAGACCCAGTACTTC.

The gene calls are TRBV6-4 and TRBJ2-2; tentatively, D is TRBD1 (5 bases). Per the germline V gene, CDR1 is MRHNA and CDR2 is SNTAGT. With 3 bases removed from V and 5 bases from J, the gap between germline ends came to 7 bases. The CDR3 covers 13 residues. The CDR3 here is CASSEGATGELFF. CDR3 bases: TGTGCCAGCAGTGAAGGGGCGACCGGGGAGCTGTTTTTT.

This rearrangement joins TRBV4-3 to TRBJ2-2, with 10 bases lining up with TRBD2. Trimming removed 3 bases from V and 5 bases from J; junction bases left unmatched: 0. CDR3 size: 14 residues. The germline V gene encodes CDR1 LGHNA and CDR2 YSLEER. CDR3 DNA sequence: TGCGCCAGCAGCCAGGGACTAGCGACCGGGGAGCTGTTTTTT. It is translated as CASSQGLATGELFF.

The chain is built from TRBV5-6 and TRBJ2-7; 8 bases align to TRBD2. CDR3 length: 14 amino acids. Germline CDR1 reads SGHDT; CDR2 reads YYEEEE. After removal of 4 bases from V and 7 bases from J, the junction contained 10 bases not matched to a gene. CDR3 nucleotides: TGTGCCAGCAGCAAAACGGGGGGGCGCTGGGAGCAGTACTTC. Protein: CASSKTGGRWEQYF.

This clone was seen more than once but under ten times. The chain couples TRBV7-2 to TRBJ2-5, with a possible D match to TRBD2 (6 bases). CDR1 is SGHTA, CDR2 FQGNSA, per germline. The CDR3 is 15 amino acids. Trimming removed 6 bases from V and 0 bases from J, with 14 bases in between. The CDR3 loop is CASRLTGGDQETQYF. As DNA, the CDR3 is TGTGCCAGCAGGCTGACCGGCGGGGACCAAGAGACCCAGTACTTC.